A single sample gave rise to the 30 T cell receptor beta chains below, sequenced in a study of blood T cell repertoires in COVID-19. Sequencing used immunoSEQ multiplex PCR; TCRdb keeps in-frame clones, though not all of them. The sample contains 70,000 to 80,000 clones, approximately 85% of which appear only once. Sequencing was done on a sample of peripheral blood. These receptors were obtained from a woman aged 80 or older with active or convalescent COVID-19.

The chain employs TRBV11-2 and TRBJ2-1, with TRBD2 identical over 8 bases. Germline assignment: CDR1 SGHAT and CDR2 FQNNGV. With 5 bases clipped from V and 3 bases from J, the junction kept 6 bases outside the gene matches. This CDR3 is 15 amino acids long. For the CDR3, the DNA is TGTGCCAGCAGCCGCATAGCGGGGAGCTACAATGAGCAGTTCTTC. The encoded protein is CASSRIAGSYNEQFF.

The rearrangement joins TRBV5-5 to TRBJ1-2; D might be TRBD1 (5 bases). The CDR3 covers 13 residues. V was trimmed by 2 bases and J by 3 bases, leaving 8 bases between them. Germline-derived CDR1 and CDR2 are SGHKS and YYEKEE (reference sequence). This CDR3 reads CASSFGGDYGYTF. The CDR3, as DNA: TGTGCCAGCAGCTTCGGGGGGGACTATGGCTACACCTTC.

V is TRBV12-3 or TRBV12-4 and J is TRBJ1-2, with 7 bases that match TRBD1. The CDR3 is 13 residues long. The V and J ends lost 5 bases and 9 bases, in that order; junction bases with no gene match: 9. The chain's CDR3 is CASSSDRVVSYTF. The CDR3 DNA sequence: TGTGCCAGCAGTAGCGACAGGGTAGTAAGCTACACCTTC.

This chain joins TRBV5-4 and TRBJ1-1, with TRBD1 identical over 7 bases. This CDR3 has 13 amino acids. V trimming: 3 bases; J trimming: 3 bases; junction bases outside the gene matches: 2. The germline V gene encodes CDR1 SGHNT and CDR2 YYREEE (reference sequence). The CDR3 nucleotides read TGTGCCAGCAGCTCTGACAGGGACACTGAAGCTTTCTTT. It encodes CASSSDRDTEAFF.

The CDR3 bases are TGTGCCAGCAGCCAAATGGACCCAGGGACTGAAGCTTTCTTT. Protein sequence: CASSQMDPGTEAFF. The genes are TRBV4-2 and TRBJ1-1; TRBD1 is a possible D gene (5 bases). Trimming took off 2 bases at V and 5 bases at J, with 12 bases between the two ends. There are 14 residues in the CDR3. Germline V gene data show CDR1 as LGHNA and CDR2 as YNFKEQ.

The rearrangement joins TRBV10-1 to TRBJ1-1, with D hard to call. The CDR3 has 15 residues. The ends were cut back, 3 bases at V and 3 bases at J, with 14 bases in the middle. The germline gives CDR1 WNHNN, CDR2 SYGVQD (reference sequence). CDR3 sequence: CASSETLGGDTEAFF. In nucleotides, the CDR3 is TGCGCCAGCAGTGAAACACTGGGTGGAGACACTGAAGCTTTCTTT.

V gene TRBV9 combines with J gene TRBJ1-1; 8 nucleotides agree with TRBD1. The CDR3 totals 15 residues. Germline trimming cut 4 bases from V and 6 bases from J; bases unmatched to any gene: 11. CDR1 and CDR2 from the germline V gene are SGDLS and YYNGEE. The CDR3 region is CASSLQGGAFSEAFF. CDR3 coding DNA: TGTGCCAGCAGCTTACAGGGGGGCGCGTTCTCTGAAGCTTTCTTT.

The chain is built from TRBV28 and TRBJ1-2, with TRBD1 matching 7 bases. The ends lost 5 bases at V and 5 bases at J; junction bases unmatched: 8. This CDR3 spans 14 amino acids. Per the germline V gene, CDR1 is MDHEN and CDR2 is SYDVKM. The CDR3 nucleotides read TGTGCCAGCAGTCCGGGACAGCCTATTTATGGCTACACCTTC. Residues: CASSPGQPIYGYTF.

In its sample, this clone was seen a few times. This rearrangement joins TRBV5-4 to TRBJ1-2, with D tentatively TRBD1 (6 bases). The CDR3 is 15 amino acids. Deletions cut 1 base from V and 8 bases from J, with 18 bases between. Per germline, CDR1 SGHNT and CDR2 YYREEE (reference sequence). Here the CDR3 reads CASSLSADRQRGYTF. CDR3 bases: TGTGCCAGCAGCTTGTCCGCGGACAGACAGCGGGGCTACACCTTC.

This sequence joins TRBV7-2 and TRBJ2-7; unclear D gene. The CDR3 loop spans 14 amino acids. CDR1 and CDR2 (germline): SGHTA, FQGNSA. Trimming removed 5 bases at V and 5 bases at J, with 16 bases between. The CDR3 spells CASSLNAFSDEQYF. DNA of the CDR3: TGTGCCAGCAGCCTAAACGCATTTAGTGACGAGCAGTACTTC.

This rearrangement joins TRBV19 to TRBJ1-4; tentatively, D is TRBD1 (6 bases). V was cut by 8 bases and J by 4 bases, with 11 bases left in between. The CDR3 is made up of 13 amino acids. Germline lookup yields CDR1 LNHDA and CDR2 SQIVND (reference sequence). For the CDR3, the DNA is TGTGCCAGTGGCGGACAGATTAATGAAAAACTGTTTTTT. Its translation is CASGGQINEKLFF.

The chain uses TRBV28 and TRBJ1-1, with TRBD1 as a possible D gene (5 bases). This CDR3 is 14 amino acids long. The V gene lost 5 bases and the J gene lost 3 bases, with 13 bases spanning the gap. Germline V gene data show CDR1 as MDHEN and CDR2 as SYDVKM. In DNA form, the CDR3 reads TGTGCCAGCAGTCCCCCAGACAGAGACACTGAAGCTTTCTTT. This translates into CASSPPDRDTEAFF.

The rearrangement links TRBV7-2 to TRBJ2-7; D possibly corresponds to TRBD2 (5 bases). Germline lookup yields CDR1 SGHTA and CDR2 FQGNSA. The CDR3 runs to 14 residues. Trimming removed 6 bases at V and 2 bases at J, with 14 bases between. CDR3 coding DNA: TGTGCCAGCAGGCTCCTGGCGGGCCCCTACGAGCAGTACTTC. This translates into CASRLLAGPYEQYF.

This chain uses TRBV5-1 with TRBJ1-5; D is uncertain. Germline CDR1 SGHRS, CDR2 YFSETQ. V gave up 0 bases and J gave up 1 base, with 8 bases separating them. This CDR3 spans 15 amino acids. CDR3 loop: CASSLAGSSNQPQHF. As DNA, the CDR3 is TGCGCCAGCAGCTTGGCCGGGAGCAGCAATCAGCCCCAGCATTTT.

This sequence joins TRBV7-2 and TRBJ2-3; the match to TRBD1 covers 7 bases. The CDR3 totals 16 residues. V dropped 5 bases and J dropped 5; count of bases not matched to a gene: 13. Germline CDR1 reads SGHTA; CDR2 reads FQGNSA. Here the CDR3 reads CASSPGTAPVLDTQYF. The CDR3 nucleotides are TGTGCCAGCAGCCCCGGGACAGCGCCGGTTCTAGATACGCAGTATTTT.

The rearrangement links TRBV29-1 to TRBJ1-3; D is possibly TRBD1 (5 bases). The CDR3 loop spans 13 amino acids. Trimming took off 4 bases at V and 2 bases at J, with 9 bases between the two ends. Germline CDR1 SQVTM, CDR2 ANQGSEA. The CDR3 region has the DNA TGCAGCGTTGGAGCGGGGCCTGGAAACACCATATATTTT. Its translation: CSVGAGPGNTIYF.

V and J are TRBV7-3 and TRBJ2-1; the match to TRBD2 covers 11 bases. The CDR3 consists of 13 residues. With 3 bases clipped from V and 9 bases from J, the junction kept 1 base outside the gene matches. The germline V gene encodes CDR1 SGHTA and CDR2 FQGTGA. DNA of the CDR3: TGTGCCAGCAGCTTTCTAGCGGGGGGTGAGCAGTTCTTC. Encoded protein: CASSFLAGGEQFF.

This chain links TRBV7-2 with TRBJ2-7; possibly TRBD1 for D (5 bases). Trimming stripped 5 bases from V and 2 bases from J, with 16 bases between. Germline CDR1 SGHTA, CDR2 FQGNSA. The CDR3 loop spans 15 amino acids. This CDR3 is CASSEGLQVTYEQYF. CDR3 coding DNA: TGTGCCAGCAGCGAAGGTTTACAGGTTACCTACGAGCAGTACTTC.

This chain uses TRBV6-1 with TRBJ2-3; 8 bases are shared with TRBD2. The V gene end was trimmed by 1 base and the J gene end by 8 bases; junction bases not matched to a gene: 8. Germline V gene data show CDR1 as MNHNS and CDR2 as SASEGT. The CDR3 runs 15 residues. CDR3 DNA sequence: TGTGCCAGCAGTGAAGTCGGGGGGGGCCAGGTTACGCAGTATTTT. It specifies CASSEVGGGQVTQYF.

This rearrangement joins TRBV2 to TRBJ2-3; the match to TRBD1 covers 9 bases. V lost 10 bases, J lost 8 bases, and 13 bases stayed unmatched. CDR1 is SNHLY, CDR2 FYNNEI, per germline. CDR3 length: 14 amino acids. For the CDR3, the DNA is TGTGCCACCAACCGGGACAGGGTGTCGGGTACGCAGTATTTT. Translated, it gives CATNRDRVSGTQYF.

In nucleotides, the CDR3 is TGTGCCAGCAGTGACGGGGGATGGGGGGGCTACACCTTC. Protein: CASSDGGWGGYTF. This chain joins TRBV6-1 and TRBJ1-2; perhaps TRBD1 as D (5 bases). The CDR3 runs 13 residues. Germline V CDR1 and CDR2: MNHNS, SASEGT. The V end was cut by 3 bases, the J end by 8 bases, with 13 bases between.

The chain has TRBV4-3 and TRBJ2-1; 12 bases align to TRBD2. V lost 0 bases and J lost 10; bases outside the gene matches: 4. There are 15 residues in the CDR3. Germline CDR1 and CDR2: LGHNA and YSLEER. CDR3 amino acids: CASSQELAGGPEQFF. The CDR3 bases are TGCGCCAGCAGCCAAGAACTAGCGGGGGGCCCCGAGCAGTTCTTC.

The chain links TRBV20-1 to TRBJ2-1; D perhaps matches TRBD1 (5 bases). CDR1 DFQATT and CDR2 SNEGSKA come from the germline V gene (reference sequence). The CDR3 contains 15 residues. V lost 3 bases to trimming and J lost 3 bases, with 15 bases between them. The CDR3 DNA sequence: TGCAGTGCTAGTCGCGGCAGGGTGGTCTACAATGAGCAGTTCTTC. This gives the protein CSASRGRVVYNEQFF.

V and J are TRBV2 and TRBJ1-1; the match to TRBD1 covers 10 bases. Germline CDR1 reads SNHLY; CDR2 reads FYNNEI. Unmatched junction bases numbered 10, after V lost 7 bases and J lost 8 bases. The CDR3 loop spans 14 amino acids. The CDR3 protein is CASKGDRGRSEAFF. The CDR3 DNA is TGTGCCAGCAAAGGAGACAGGGGGCGTTCGGAAGCTTTCTTT.

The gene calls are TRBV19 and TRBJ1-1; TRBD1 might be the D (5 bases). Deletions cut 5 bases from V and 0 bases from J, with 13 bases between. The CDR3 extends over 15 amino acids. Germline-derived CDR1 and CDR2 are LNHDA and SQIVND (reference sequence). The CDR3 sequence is CASSAQGRMNTEAFF. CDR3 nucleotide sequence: TGTGCCAGTAGTGCCCAGGGAAGAATGAACACTGAAGCTTTCTTT.

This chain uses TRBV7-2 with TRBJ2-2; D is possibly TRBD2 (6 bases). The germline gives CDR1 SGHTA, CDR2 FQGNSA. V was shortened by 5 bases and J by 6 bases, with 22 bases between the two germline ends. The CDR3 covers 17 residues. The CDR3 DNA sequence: TGTGCCAGCAGCCCTTACATTCGGGACTCCGGACCCGGGGAGCTGTTTTTT. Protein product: CASSPYIRDSGPGELFF. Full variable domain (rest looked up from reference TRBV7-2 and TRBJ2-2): GAGVSQSPSNKVTEKGKDVELRCDPISGHTALYWYRQSLGQGLEFLIYFQGNSAPDKSGLPSDRFSAERTGGSVSTLTIQRTQQEDSAVYLCASSPYIRDSGPGELFFGEGSRLTVL.

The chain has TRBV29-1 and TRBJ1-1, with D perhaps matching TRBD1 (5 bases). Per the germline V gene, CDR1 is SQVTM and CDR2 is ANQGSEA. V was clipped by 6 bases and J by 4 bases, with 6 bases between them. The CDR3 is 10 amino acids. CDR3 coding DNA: TGCAGCGTGGGGGGCACTGAAGCTTTCTTT. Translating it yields CSVGGTEAFF. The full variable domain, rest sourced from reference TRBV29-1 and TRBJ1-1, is SAVISQKPSRDICQRGTSLTIQCQVDSQVTMMFWYRQQPGQSLTLIATANQGSEATYESGFVIDKFPISRPNLTFSTLTVSNMSPEDSSIYLCSVGGTEAFFGQGTRLTVV.

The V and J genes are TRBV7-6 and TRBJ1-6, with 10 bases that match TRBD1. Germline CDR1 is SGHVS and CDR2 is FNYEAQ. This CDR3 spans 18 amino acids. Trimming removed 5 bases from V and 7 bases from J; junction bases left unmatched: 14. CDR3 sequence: CASSPQGGRQGANSPLHF. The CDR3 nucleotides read TGTGCCAGCAGCCCCCAGGGTGGGCGACAGGGGGCGAATTCACCCCTCCACTTT.

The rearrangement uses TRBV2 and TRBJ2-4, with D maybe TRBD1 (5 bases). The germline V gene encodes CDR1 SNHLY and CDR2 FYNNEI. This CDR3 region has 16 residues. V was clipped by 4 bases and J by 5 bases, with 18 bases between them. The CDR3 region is CASSGSLGRLQNIQYF. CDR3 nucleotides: TGTGCCAGCAGTGGTAGTCTGGGGCGCCTCCAAAACATTCAGTACTTC.

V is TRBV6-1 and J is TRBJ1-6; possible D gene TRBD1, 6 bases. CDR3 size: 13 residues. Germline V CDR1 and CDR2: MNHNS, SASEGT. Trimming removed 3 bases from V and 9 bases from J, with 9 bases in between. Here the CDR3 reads CASSDWDISPLHF. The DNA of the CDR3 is TGTGCCAGCAGTGATTGGGACATTTCACCCCTCCACTTT.